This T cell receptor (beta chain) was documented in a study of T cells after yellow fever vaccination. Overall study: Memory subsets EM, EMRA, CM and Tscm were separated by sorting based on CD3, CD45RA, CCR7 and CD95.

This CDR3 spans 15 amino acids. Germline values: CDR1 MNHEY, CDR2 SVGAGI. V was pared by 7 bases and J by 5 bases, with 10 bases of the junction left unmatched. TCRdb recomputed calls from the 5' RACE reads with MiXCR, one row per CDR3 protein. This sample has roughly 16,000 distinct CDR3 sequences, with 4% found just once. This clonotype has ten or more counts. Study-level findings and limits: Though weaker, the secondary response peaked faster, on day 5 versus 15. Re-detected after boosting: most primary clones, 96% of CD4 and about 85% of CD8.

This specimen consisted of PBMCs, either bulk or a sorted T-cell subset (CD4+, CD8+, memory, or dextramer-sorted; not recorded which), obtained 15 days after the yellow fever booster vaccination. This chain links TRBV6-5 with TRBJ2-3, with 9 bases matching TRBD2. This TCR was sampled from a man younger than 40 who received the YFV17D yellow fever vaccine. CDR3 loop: CASTATAGGGDTQYF. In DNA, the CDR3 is TGTGCCAGCACCGCAACCGCGGGAGGGGGAGATACGCAGTATTTT.